Following are 14 T cell receptor beta chains from one sample sequenced in a study of PD-1 blockade in classical Hodgkin lymphoma. The table came from immunoSEQ multiplex PCR; TCRdb's copy has only in-frame clones and leaves some out. In the table there are 40,000 to 50,000 clones, 60% to 80% of which are singletons. Regarding time point: cycle 4 day 1 (C4D1), after five to seven weeks of nivolumab. Following autologous stem cell transplantation, relapse occurred in every patient, and exposure to brentuximab vedotin varied. This specimen consisted of peripheral blood mononuclear cells (PBMCs), obtained before the fourth cycle of nivolumab. These receptors came from a human donor with classical Hodgkin lymphoma.

This sequence joins TRBV29-1 and TRBJ2-7; 7 bases line up with TRBD2. The CDR3 contains 12 residues. The junction had 4 bases not matched to a gene; V was cut back by 6 bases and J by 2 bases. Germline CDR1 is SQVTM and CDR2 is ANQGSEA. CDR3 in amino acids: CSVSGTTYEQYF. The CDR3 nucleotides read TGCAGCGTCTCTGGGACTACCTACGAGCAGTACTTC.

The rearrangement uses TRBV6-6 and TRBJ2-7; D remains unclear. V was shortened by 0 bases and J by 3 bases, with 6 bases between the two germline ends. Germline V gives CDR1 MNHNY, CDR2 SVGAGI (reference sequence). The CDR3 sequence is 13 residues long. The CDR3 loop reads CASSYSTVYEQYF. Written as DNA, the CDR3 is TGTGCCAGCAGTTACTCAACGGTCTACGAGCAGTACTTC.

Details on this clone: The junction differs from germline at one of its ends, possibly a read error. The V gene is TRBV30, the J gene TRBJ1-1; D not certain. Germline V gene sequence: CDR1 GTSNPN, CDR2 SVGIG (reference sequence). The CDR3 consists of 9 residues. CDR3 in amino acids: CACPLPGLF. For the CDR3, the DNA is TGTGCCTGTCCCCTGCCGGGCCTCTTT. Combining the CDR3 with reference TRBV30 and TRBJ1-1 gives the whole variable domain SQTIHQWPATLVQPVGSPLSLECTVEGTSNPNLYWYRQAAGRGLQLLFYSVGIGQISSEVPQNLSASRPQDRQFILSSKKLLLSDSGFYLCACPLPGLFGQGTRLTVV.

The rearrangement uses TRBV14 and TRBJ2-3; 7 bases line up with TRBD2. The germline CDR1 and CDR2 sequences are SGHDN and FVKESK. CDR3 length: 14 amino acids. V dropped 1 base and J dropped 14; count of bases not matched to a gene: 12. In DNA form, the CDR3 reads TGTGCCAGCAGCCAAGTTGGGACTACCCTAGAACCGTATTTT. Amino acids: CASSQVGTTLEPYF.

The CDR3 loop is CASNGGGSSYEQYF. The CDR3 region has the DNA TGCGCCAGCAATGGGGGGGGCAGTTCCTACGAGCAGTACTTC. This chain uses TRBV10-2 with TRBJ2-7; possibly TRBD2 for D (7 bases). The CDR3 is 14 residues long. CDR1 is WSHSY, CDR2 SAAADI, per germline. V lost 7 bases and J lost 1, with 14 bases in between.

This clone came up a few times. The V call is TRBV7-9, the J call TRBJ1-5, with a possible D match to TRBD1 (6 bases). In germline, CDR1 is SEHNR, CDR2 FQNEAQ (reference sequence). With 6 bases removed from V and 4 bases from J, the gap between germline ends came to 13 bases. The CDR3 is made up of 14 amino acids. CDR3 residues: CASSDRQANQPQHF. The CDR3 DNA reads as TGTGCCAGCAGTGACCGACAGGCAAATCAGCCCCAGCATTTT.

Only one count was recorded for this clone. J is TRBJ1-1 and V is TRBV30; 7 bases align to TRBD1. V lost 8 bases and J lost 0; bases outside the gene matches: 9. Germline V gene sequence: CDR1 GTSNPN, CDR2 SVGIG (reference sequence). The CDR3 covers 14 residues. This chain's CDR3 is CAGQIRGMNTEAFF. CDR3 coding DNA: TGTGCCGGACAAATCAGGGGGATGAACACTGAAGCTTTCTTT.

CDR3 in amino acids: CATSRGDSVYEQYF. The CDR3 DNA reads TGTGCCACCAGCAGAGGGGACAGTGTCTACGAGCAGTACTTC. This chain uses TRBV15 with TRBJ2-7; 7 nucleotides agree with TRBD1. V shed 1 base, J shed 3 bases, and the junction held 3 bases outside the gene matches. Germline V gene data show CDR1 as LNHNV and CDR2 as YYDKDF (reference sequence). The CDR3 consists of 14 residues.

This chain connects TRBV10-3 to TRBJ2-3, with 8 positions matching TRBD1. Trimming removed 0 bases from V and 0 bases from J; junction bases left unmatched: 8. There are 18 residues in the CDR3. Germline V CDR1 and CDR2: ENHRY, SYGVKD. The CDR3 nucleotides are TGTGCCATCAGTGAGTCGGGACAGGCGTCGTCTAGCACAGATACGCAGTATTTT. Encoded protein: CAISESGQASSSTDTQYF.

The CDR3 sequence: CASSYGDTQYF. CDR3 coding DNA: TGTGCCAGCAGTTACGGGGATACGCAGTATTTT. The chain carries TRBV27 and TRBJ2-3; D gene ambiguous. Germline V gene data show CDR1 as MNHEY and CDR2 as SMNVEV (reference sequence). Between the trimmed V and J ends, which lost 4 bases and 6 bases, there was a span of 5 bases. The CDR3 is made up of 11 amino acids.

The genes are TRBV7-9 and TRBJ2-7, with unresolved D. This CDR3 comprises 16 residues. Germline V gives CDR1 SEHNR, CDR2 FQNEAQ (reference sequence). Trimming left V 0 bases short and J 4 bases short, with 16 bases between. The CDR3 DNA reads TGTGCCAGCAGCTTAGCGGGATCCCCAAAGCCTTACGAGCAGTACTTC. Amino acid sequence: CASSLAGSPKPYEQYF.

This chain uses TRBV6-5 with TRBJ2-2; 7 positions match TRBD1. The CDR3 extends over 14 amino acids. J gave up 7 bases and V 2 bases, and 4 bases lay outside the gene matches. Germline CDR1 is MNHEY and CDR2 is SVGAGI. This CDR3 is CASSYGQAGGELFF. CDR3 sequence (DNA): TGTGCCAGCAGTTACGGACAGGCCGGCGGGGAGCTGTTTTTT.

This chain joins TRBV19 and TRBJ1-1; TRBD1 aligns across 9 bases. The V segment lost 4 bases and the J segment 4 bases; nucleotides outside the gene matches: 4. The CDR3 sequence is 14 residues long. The germline V gene has CDR1 LNHDA and CDR2 SQIVND (reference sequence). The chain's CDR3 is CASSKQGASTEAFF. The CDR3 nucleotides read TGTGCCAGTAGTAAACAGGGGGCGAGCACTGAAGCTTTCTTT.

The J gene is TRBJ2-7, the V gene TRBV11-2, with 12 nucleotides matching TRBD2. The CDR3 contains 15 residues. Per the germline V gene, CDR1 is SGHAT and CDR2 is FQNNGV. V dropped 6 bases and J dropped 3; count of bases not matched to a gene: 6. The CDR3 protein is CASSLSSGGDYEQYF. The CDR3, as DNA: TGTGCCAGCAGTTTATCTAGCGGGGGGGACTACGAGCAGTACTTC.